This T cell receptor beta chain was captured in a study of cytomegalovirus exposure and HLA in healthy donors. Across the study: The same platform was used for the 100 to 150 validation repertoires and the roughly 730 first-cohort repertoires, a later analysis reported. Notes on the study in general: Roughly 170 TCR beta chains were listed as cytomegalovirus-associated. As was reported, the classifier diagnosed cytomegalovirus status with high specificity and sensitivity. TCR sequences were mostly rare, though some public TCRs occurred in many donors.

The protocol was immunoSEQ multiplex PCR, while the TCRdb copy is restricted to in-frame clones and leaves out a portion. Among about 60,000 clones listed, around 96% were seen once. Points on this clone: As yet, its antigen is unknown.

The sequenced material came from PBMCs. The receptor was isolated from a man younger than 35 in good health and CMV-seronegative.

The CDR3, as DNA: TGTGCCAGCAGTTACCAGCGGGAGGCGGGGGAGCAGTACTTC. Its translation is CASSYQREAGEQYF. The chain joins TRBV6-5 to TRBJ2-7; 9 nucleotides agree with TRBD2. The J segment lost 7 bases and the V segment lost 2 bases, leaving 6 bases of the junction unmatched. The V gene's germline CDR1 is MNHEY and CDR2 SVGAGI. The CDR3 is 14 amino acids.